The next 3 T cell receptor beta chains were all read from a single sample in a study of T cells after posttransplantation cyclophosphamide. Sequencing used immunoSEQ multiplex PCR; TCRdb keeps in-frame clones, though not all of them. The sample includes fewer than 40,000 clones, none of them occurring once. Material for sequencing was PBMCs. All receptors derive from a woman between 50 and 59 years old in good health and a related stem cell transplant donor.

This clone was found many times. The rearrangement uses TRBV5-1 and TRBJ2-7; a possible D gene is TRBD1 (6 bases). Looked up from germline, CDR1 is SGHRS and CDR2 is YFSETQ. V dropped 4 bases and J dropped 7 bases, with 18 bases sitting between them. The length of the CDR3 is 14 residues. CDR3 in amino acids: CASSQDSMVGEQYF. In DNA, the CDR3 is TGCGCCAGCAGCCAGGACAGTATGGTGGGGGAGCAGTACTTC. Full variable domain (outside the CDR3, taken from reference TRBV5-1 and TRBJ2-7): KAGVTQTPRYLIKTRGQQVTLSCSPISGHRSVSWYQQTPGQGLQFLFEYFSETQRNKGNFPGRFSGRQFSNSRSEMNVSTLELGDSALYLCASSQDSMVGEQYFGPGTRLTVT.

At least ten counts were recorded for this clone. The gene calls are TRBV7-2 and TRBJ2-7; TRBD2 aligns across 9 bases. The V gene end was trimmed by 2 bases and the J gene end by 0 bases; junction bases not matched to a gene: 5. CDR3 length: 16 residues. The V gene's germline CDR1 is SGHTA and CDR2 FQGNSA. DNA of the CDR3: TGTGCCAGCAGCTTACTAGCGGGGCCAACCTCCTACGAGCAGTACTTC. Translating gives CASSLLAGPTSYEQYF. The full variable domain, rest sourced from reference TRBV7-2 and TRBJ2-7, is GAGVSQSPSNKVTEKGKDVELRCDPISGHTALYWYRQSLGQGLEFLIYFQGNSAPDKSGLPSDRFSAERTGGSVSTLTIQRTQQEDSAVYLCASSLLAGPTSYEQYFGPGTRLTVT.

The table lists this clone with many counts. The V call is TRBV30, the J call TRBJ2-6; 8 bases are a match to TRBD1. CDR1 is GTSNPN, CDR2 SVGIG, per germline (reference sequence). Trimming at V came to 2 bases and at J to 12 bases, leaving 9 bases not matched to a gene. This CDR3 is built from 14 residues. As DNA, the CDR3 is TGTGCCTGGAGTCGTCTCAGGGGGCAAAGCGTCCTGACTTTC. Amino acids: CAWSRLRGQSVLTF.